This T cell receptor (beta chain) was obtained from a study of identical twins. Whole-study results and caveats: Cord blood beta clonotypes that were abundant carried fewer insertions, and memory repertoires showed no such trend.

TCRdb ran MiXCR on the 5' RACE reads and lists one entry per CDR3 protein. This sample has roughly 1,500,000 distinct CDR3 sequences, with more than 30% found just once. A word on this clonotype: Antigen: not known.

The trim removed 5 bases at V and 4 bases at J, leaving 7 bases unmatched. CDR3 length equals 15 residues. CDR1 SGHRS and CDR2 YFSETQ come from the germline V gene. The rearrangement joins TRBV5-1 to TRBJ2-7, with 12 positions matching TRBD2. The specimen sequenced was cord blood. The sequence derives from a newborn girl in good health. The CDR3 here is CASSSRGTSGYEQYF. CDR3 nucleotides: TGCGCCAGCAGTTCGAGGGGGACTAGCGGGTACGAGCAGTACTTC.